This section outlines one TCR beta chain sequence together with its context. This sample stems from a study of blood T cell repertoires in COVID-19. Turning to the study itself: Samples taken during acute and convalescent COVID-19 were collected in the United States, Italy and Spain. Sources were T cells, B-cell-depleted T cells, or PBMCs; the material itself was cDNA or gDNA.

Per the original data handling: Reference gene primers were amplified, and this amplification served to estimate nucleated cell counts. The repertoire was sequenced with immunoSEQ multiplex PCR; TCRdb's copy has only in-frame clones and lacks some. V and J calls and clone size follow that table, whereas D and trimming were derived from the DNA. Of some 70,000 clones in the sample, about four fifths are singletons; the top ten hold 20% to 25%. Material for sequencing was peripheral blood. This clonotype was obtained from a woman aged 65 to 85 with acute or convalescent COVID-19.

The DNA of the CDR3 is TGTGCCAGCAGTCGACAGACTAACTATGGCTACACCTTC. This gives the protein CASSRQTNYGYTF. The genes are TRBV2 and TRBJ1-2, with D possibly matching TRBD1 (5 bases). The CDR3 is 13 amino acids. V lost 5 bases, J lost 0 bases, and 7 bases lay in between. From germline, CDR1 is SNHLY and CDR2 FYNNEI.